This passage covers 18 T cell receptor beta chains from one sample sequenced in a study of control samples from healthy donors and cancer patients. The method was immunoSEQ multiplex PCR; TCRdb's version includes in-frame clones alone and lacks a portion of them. The sample lists some 99,000 clones, 90% occurring once. The sample consisted of blood. All receptors come from a human donor in good health. The donor label of this sample is uncertain.

The chain is built from TRBV20-1 and TRBJ1-2; D unclear. Germline loops: CDR1 DFQATT, CDR2 SNEGSKA (reference sequence). Trimming pared 5 bases from V and 4 bases from J, leaving 8 bases between. This CDR3 contains 11 residues. CDR3: CSAVYLYGYTF. DNA of the CDR3: TGCAGTGCTGTCTACCTCTATGGCTACACCTTC.

The chain combines TRBV5-6 with TRBJ1-6, with D uncertain. CDR1 and CDR2 from the germline V gene are SGHDT and YYEEEE. This CDR3 is built from 12 residues. V lost 4 bases and J 10 bases, leaving 9 bases between the germline ends. The CDR3, as DNA: TGTGCCAGCAGCCTTTTTGGGTCACCCCTCCACTTT. Its translation is CASSLFGSPLHF. Drawing the rest from reference TRBV5-6 and TRBJ1-6, the complete variable domain is DAGVTQSPTHLIKTRGQQVTLRCSPKSGHDTVSWYQQALGQGPQFIFQYYEEEERQRGNFPDRFSGHQFPNYSSELNVNALLLGDSALYLCASSLFGSPLHFGNGTRLTVT.

CDR3 amino acids: CASSFPRQGVFTEAFF. The CDR3 nucleotides are TGTGCCAGCAGTTTTCCCCGACAGGGTGTCTTCACTGAAGCTTTCTTT. This chain links TRBV27 with TRBJ1-1; 7 bases are a match to TRBD1. The V and J ends lost 3 bases and 4 bases, in that order; junction bases with no gene match: 11. The CDR3 is 16 amino acids. The V gene's germline CDR1 is MNHEY and CDR2 SMNVEV (reference sequence).

This chain links TRBV28 with TRBJ1-1; 8 nucleotides agree with TRBD1. Germline trimming cut 7 bases from V and 3 bases from J; bases unmatched to any gene: 13. The CDR3 has 16 residues. Germline loops: CDR1 MDHEN, CDR2 SYDVKM. The CDR3: CASTELLGTGYTEAFF. The CDR3, as DNA: TGTGCCAGCACCGAACTGTTGGGGACAGGATACACTGAAGCTTTCTTT.

The chain links TRBV6-5 to TRBJ1-2, with 9 bases lining up with TRBD1. Germline V gives CDR1 MNHEY, CDR2 SVGAGI. This CDR3 has 15 residues. After removal of 6 bases from V and 2 bases from J, the junction contained 7 bases not matched to a gene. The CDR3 DNA sequence: TGTGCCAGCAGCCCGAGGGGACAGGGCAACTATGGCTACACCTTC. Translating it yields CASSPRGQGNYGYTF.

The chain links TRBV6-4 to TRBJ2-1, with 11 bases lining up with TRBD1. Germline lookup yields CDR1 MRHNA and CDR2 SNTAGT. This CDR3 comprises 14 residues. The V gene end was trimmed by 4 bases and the J gene end by 9 bases; junction bases not matched to a gene: 5. CDR3: CASSVGQGAGEQFF. The DNA of the CDR3 is TGTGCCAGCAGTGTCGGACAGGGGGCTGGTGAGCAGTTCTTC.

The CDR3 DNA sequence: TGTGCCAGCAGTGTTCGGACAGCACCCCTCCACTTT. It translates to CASSVRTAPLHF. The chain uses TRBV2 and TRBJ1-6; possibly TRBD1 for D (6 bases). The CDR3 is 12 residues long. The germline CDR1 and CDR2 sequences are SNHLY and FYNNEI. The V end was cut by 4 bases, the J end by 11 bases, with 9 bases between.

V usage is TRBV6-2 or TRBV6-3 and J usage is TRBJ2-6; D is possibly TRBD2 (5 bases). CDR1 MNHEY and CDR2 SVGEGT come from the germline V gene. The CDR3 has 16 amino acids. Trimming removed 1 base from V and 0 bases from J, with 7 bases in between. CDR3 region: CASSYLGSSGANVLTF. The CDR3 DNA sequence: TGTGCCAGCAGTTACTTAGGGAGCTCTGGGGCCAACGTCCTGACTTTC.

The J gene is TRBJ2-1, the V gene TRBV7-2, with unresolved D. Germline CDR1 SGHTA, CDR2 FQGNSA. The CDR3 has 13 residues. Trimming took off 1 base at V and 4 bases at J, with 5 bases between the two ends. For the CDR3, the DNA is TGTGCCAGCAGCTTAGGAACTTACAATGAGCAGTTCTTC. This sequence encodes CASSLGTYNEQFF.

The rearrangement links TRBV3-1 (or the pseudogene TRBV3-2) to TRBJ1-3; D is ambiguous. Deletions cut 0 bases from V and 4 bases from J, with 4 bases between. Looked up from germline, CDR1 is LGHDT and CDR2 is YNNKEL (reference sequence). CDR3 length: 13 residues. The CDR3 DNA reads TGTGCCAGCAGCCAAGAAAGGGGAAACACCATATATTTT. Its translation is CASSQERGNTIYF.

The chain employs TRBV4-2 and TRBJ2-4; 11 bases agree with TRBD1. J lost 7 bases, V lost 5 bases, and 4 bases had no gene match. The CDR3 is 14 residues long. Per the germline V gene, CDR1 is LGHNA and CDR2 is YNFKEQ. CDR3 nucleotide sequence: TGTGCCAGCAGCGACGGGGACAGGGGGAACATTCAGTACTTC. It codes for CASSDGDRGNIQYF.

V is TRBV5-5 and J is TRBJ1-1, with TRBD1 matching 9 bases. Trimming took 4 bases from V and 5 from J; bases not matched to a gene: 9. Germline values: CDR1 SGHKS, CDR2 YYEKEE (reference sequence). The CDR3 contains 15 residues. In DNA form, the CDR3 reads TGTGCCAGCAGCCAAACGGGACAGGGTGAGACTGAAGCTTTCTTT. It is translated as CASSQTGQGETEAFF.

J is TRBJ2-7 and V is TRBV5-1, with a possible D match to TRBD1 (6 bases). Trimming stripped 3 bases from V and 2 bases from J, with 15 bases between. There are 15 residues in the CDR3. CDR1 and CDR2 (germline): SGHRS, YFSETQ. CDR3 DNA: TGCGCCAGCAGCTATGAACCGGGACACCCCTACGAGCAGTACTTC. It codes for CASSYEPGHPYEQYF.

This clone was counted once. This chain joins TRBV19 and TRBJ1-1; possible D gene TRBD1, 5 bases. Germline lookup yields CDR1 LNHDA and CDR2 SQIVND (reference sequence). The CDR3 runs 15 residues. The V gene lost 4 bases and the J gene lost 0 bases, with 12 bases spanning the gap. The CDR3 protein is CASSRGFTLNTEAFF. CDR3 nucleotides: TGTGCCAGTAGTAGGGGCTTCACCTTGAACACTGAAGCTTTCTTT.

The CDR3 DNA reads TGTGCCATCAGTGATAGTAGCGTATCCTACAATGAGCAGTTCTTC. It is translated as CAISDSSVSYNEQFF. The gene calls are TRBV10-3 and TRBJ2-1; possibly TRBD2 for D (5 bases). The CDR3 length is 15 residues. With 3 bases removed from V and 1 base from J, the gap between germline ends came to 10 bases. Germline V gene data show CDR1 as ENHRY and CDR2 as SYGVKD.

The chain carries TRBV6-4 and TRBJ1-5, with unresolved D. This CDR3 comprises 16 residues. Germline V gene data show CDR1 as MRHNA and CDR2 as SNTAGT. V lost 2 bases and J 0 bases, leaving 11 bases between the germline ends. The CDR3 DNA follows: TGTGCCAGCAGTGACGGTGGACCGTATAGCAATCAGCCCCAGCATTTT. Translation: CASSDGGPYSNQPQHF.

V gene TRBV5-6 combines with J gene TRBJ1-2, with D possibly matching TRBD1 (5 bases). This CDR3 contains 13 residues. Germline CDR1 is SGHDT and CDR2 is YYEEEE. The ends were cut back, 4 bases at V and 4 bases at J, with 11 bases in the middle. Here the CDR3 DNA reads TGTGCCAGCAGCAAAGACAGACTCTATGGCTACACCTTC. Protein product: CASSKDRLYGYTF.

J is TRBJ1-4 and V is TRBV4-1; D is unclear. Per the germline V gene, CDR1 is MGHRA and CDR2 is YSYEKL. This CDR3 spans 16 amino acids. Trimming took 3 bases from V and 5 from J, leaving 16 bases between them. The chain's CDR3 is CASSQYGNRGNEKLFF. The CDR3 coding sequence is TGCGCCAGCAGCCAGTATGGAAACAGAGGGAATGAAAAACTGTTTTTT.